The next 29 T cell receptor beta chains were all read from a single sample in a study of T cells in Graves' hyperthyroidism and ophthalmopathy. Amplified TCR beta CDR3 regions came from RNA transcripts. First-round RT-PCR of the TCR CDR3 relied on the HTBI primer set. Using its own MiXCR run on the multiplex PCR reads, TCRdb lists one record per CDR3 protein. The sample lists some 560,000 distinct CDR3 sequences; 15% to 18% were seen once. Sequences were obtained from blood. The source of these receptors is a woman under 40 with Graves' hyperthyroidism.

At least ten counts were recorded for this clonotype. V and J are TRBV20-1 and TRBJ2-1; D may match TRBD1 or TRBD2 (5 bases each). In germline, CDR1 is DFQATT, CDR2 SNEGSKA (reference sequence). V dropped 4 bases and J dropped 8 bases, with 15 bases sitting between them. The CDR3 runs to 13 residues. The CDR3 nucleotides read TGCAGTGCTACCCGGGGCACGACGGATGAGCAGTTCTTC. Encoded protein: CSATRGTTDEQFF.

A remark on this clonotype: An end of the junction differs from the germline gene, which may be a read error. The J gene is TRBJ2-1, the V gene TRBV15; D is undetermined. This CDR3 is 11 amino acids long. The germline gives CDR1 LNHNV, CDR2 YYDKDF (reference sequence). The CDR3 loop reads CATSGDGEQFF. DNA for the CDR3: TGTGCCACCAGCGGAGATGGGGAGCAGTTCTTC. Variable domain in full (rest from reference TRBV15 and TRBJ2-1): DAMVIQNPRYQVTQFGKPVTLSCSQTLNHNVMYWYQQKSSQAPKLLFHYYDKDFNNEADTPDNFQSRRPNTSFCFLDIRSPGLGDTAMYLCATSGDGEQFFGPGTRLTVL.

The chain has TRBV20-1 and TRBJ1-5; 7 nucleotides agree with TRBD1. This CDR3 is 13 amino acids long. Germline trimming cut 3 bases from V and 6 bases from J; bases unmatched to any gene: 5. Looked up from germline, CDR1 is DFQATT and CDR2 is SNEGSKA (reference sequence). CDR3 residues: CSARGQLSQPQHF. In DNA, the CDR3 is TGCAGTGCTAGGGGACAGCTGAGTCAGCCCCAGCATTTT.

This clonotype has ten or more counts. The chain joins TRBV30 to TRBJ2-1; 15 bases agree with TRBD2. The CDR3 totals 14 residues. Germline CDR1 is GTSNPN and CDR2 is SVGIG (reference sequence). Germline trimming cut 2 bases from V and 9 bases from J; bases unmatched to any gene: 2. CDR3 bases: TGTGCCTGGAGTCCGGGACTAGCGGGAGGTGAGCAGTTCTTC. Encoded protein: CAWSPGLAGGEQFF.

This clonotype showed up many times. The rearrangement uses TRBV10-3 and TRBJ2-3; 12 bases align to TRBD2. V lost 10 bases and J lost 0; bases outside the gene matches: 5. The germline V gene has CDR1 ENHRY and CDR2 SYGVKD. This CDR3 region has 15 residues. CDR3 sequence reads: CATRTSGVSTDTQYF. The CDR3 region has the DNA TGTGCCACCCGGACTAGCGGGGTCAGCACAGATACGCAGTATTTT.

This clonotype was counted at least ten times. This chain joins TRBV7-9 and TRBJ1-1, with D uncertain. The CDR3 spans 13 residues. Looked up from germline, CDR1 is SEHNR and CDR2 is FQNEAQ (reference sequence). Trimming removed 5 bases from V and 4 bases from J, with 11 bases in between. The CDR3 region is CASSPWDGTEAFF. CDR3 DNA: TGTGCCAGCAGCCCCTGGGATGGCACTGAAGCTTTCTTT.

This clonotype appeared many times. The gene calls are TRBV29-1 and TRBJ2-1, with TRBD2 as a possible D gene (6 bases). V was clipped by 1 base and J by 7 bases, with 11 bases between them. The CDR3 extends over 13 amino acids. Germline V gives CDR1 SQVTM, CDR2 ANQGSEA. The CDR3 nucleotides are TGCAGCGTTGAAGGGGCCGGGAGAAATGAGCAGTTCTTC. This encodes CSVEGAGRNEQFF.

This clonotype has ten or more counts. CDR3 bases: TGTGCCATCAGTGATTTCGACCAAGAGACCCAGTACTTC. Its translation: CAISDFDQETQYF. The chain recombines TRBV10-3 with TRBJ2-5; D unresolved. Germline V gene lookup returns CDR1 ENHRY and CDR2 SYGVKD. Trimming stripped 3 bases from V and 0 bases from J, with 5 bases between. The CDR3 length is 13 residues.

In its sample, this clonotype was seen many times. The genes are TRBV5-1 and TRBJ1-1, with D perhaps matching TRBD1 (5 bases). Germline lookup yields CDR1 SGHRS and CDR2 YFSETQ. V lost 0 bases and J lost 1, with 10 bases in between. This CDR3 is built from 15 residues. The CDR3 DNA is TGCGCCAGCAGCTTGGGCGGGACGGGGAACACTGAAGCTTTCTTT. This codes for CASSLGGTGNTEAFF.

The sample holds a few counts of this clonotype. The V call is TRBV7-8, the J call TRBJ1-3; D ambiguous. The CDR3 length is 16 residues. V was pared by 1 base and J by 0 bases, with 10 bases between. Germline CDR1 SGHVS, CDR2 FQNEAQ. The CDR3 region has the DNA TGTGCCAGCAGCTTAGGGCAGGCCAGCTCTGGAAACACCATATATTTT. Translation: CASSLGQASSGNTIYF.

This clonotype was recorded a few times. DNA for the CDR3: TGTGCCAGCAGTACGGGACAGGTGGGATGGTACACTGAAGCTTTCTTT. Protein sequence: CASSTGQVGWYTEAFF. The chain links TRBV6-1 to TRBJ1-1, with 8 bases aligning to TRBD1. V was clipped by 5 bases and J by 3 bases; unmatched bases: 11. The CDR3 is made up of 16 amino acids. Looked up from germline, CDR1 is MNHNS and CDR2 is SASEGT.

This clonotype showed up just a few times. The V gene is TRBV10-3, the J gene TRBJ2-1; D ambiguous. Germline V lookup: CDR1 ENHRY, CDR2 SYGVKD. This CDR3 is built from 16 residues. With 4 bases removed from V and 2 bases from J, the gap between germline ends came to 15 bases. CDR3 DNA sequence: TGTGCCATCAGTGCGACGGGCTCCCTCGCCTACAATGAGCAGTTCTTC. This translates into CAISATGSLAYNEQFF.

This clonotype was counted at least ten times. V is TRBV18 and J is TRBJ2-1; 10 nucleotides line up with TRBD2. Trimming cost V 3 bases and J 6 bases; bases outside gene matches: 5. The CDR3 runs 15 residues. Germline V gene sequence: CDR1 KGHSH, CDR2 LQKENI. CDR3 coding DNA: TGTGCCAGCTCACCCCCAAGCGGGAGGGCCAATGAGCAGTTCTTC. This encodes CASSPPSGRANEQFF. Supplemented by reference TRBV18 and TRBJ2-1, the full variable domain reads NAGVMQNPRHLVRRRGQEARLRCSPMKGHSHVYWYRQLPEEGLKFMVYLQKENIIDESGMPKERFSAEFPKEGPSILRIQQVVRGDSAAYFCASSPPSGRANEQFFGPGTRLTVL.

This clonotype was seen at least ten times. The gene calls are TRBV11-2 and TRBJ2-7; 8 bases line up with TRBD2. V lost 7 bases to trimming and J lost 3 bases; unmatched junction nucleotides: 11. This CDR3 spans 15 amino acids. Germline CDR1 reads SGHAT; CDR2 reads FQNNGV. Written as DNA, the CDR3 is TGTGCCAGCACGAAGCCGGGGGGGGCCGTCTACGAGCAGTACTTC. This gives the protein CASTKPGGAVYEQYF.

V gene TRBV5-6 combines with J gene TRBJ2-1; 12 bases agree with TRBD2. The CDR3 is 15 amino acids. Germline V lookup: CDR1 SGHDT, CDR2 YYEEEE. V gave up 5 bases and J gave up 8 bases; unmatched junction bases: 8. The CDR3 reads CASRLGLAGGHEQFF. In nucleotides, the CDR3 is TGTGCCAGCAGACTCGGGCTAGCGGGAGGGCATGAGCAGTTCTTC.

Many counts were recorded for this clonotype. The chain employs TRBV27 and TRBJ2-3; 7 positions match TRBD1. V dropped 3 bases and J dropped 1; count of bases not matched to a gene: 1. Per the germline V gene, CDR1 is MNHEY and CDR2 is SMNVEV (reference sequence). This CDR3 region has 14 residues. This chain's CDR3 is CASSFTGGTDTQYF. The CDR3 DNA is TGTGCCAGCAGTTTTACAGGGGGCACAGATACGCAGTATTTT.

V is TRBV12-3 or TRBV12-4 and J is TRBJ2-5; 8 bases are shared with TRBD2. This CDR3 is 17 amino acids long. After removal of 8 bases from V and 3 bases from J, the junction contained 17 bases not matched to a gene. CDR3: CASYGGGRVGKKETQYF. In DNA, the CDR3 is TGTGCCAGCTACGGGGGGGGCAGGGTGGGCAAGAAAGAGACCCAGTACTTC.

This clonotype was observed a handful of times. This sequence joins TRBV4-2 and TRBJ1-1; 11 bases line up with TRBD1. Germline CDR1 reads LGHNA; CDR2 reads YNFKEQ. With 1 base clipped from V and 7 bases from J, the junction kept 5 bases outside the gene matches. CDR3 size: 15 residues. The CDR3, as DNA: TGTGCCAGCAGCCAAGGCGGACAGGGGGCGTTTGAAGCTTTCTTT. Its protein product is CASSQGGQGAFEAFF.

This clonotype came up many times. The rearrangement joins TRBV7-3 to TRBJ2-2; no reliable D call. Trimming removed 4 bases from V and 7 bases from J, with 7 bases in between. Germline V gene sequence: CDR1 SGHTA, CDR2 FQGTGA. The CDR3 has 12 amino acids. This CDR3 is CASSSGGGELFF. The CDR3 DNA is TGTGCCAGCAGCTCGGGTGGCGGGGAGCTGTTTTTT.

The V gene is TRBV4-1, the J gene TRBJ2-2; tentatively, D is TRBD1 (6 bases). This CDR3 spans 18 amino acids. Germline V CDR1 and CDR2: MGHRA, YSYEKL. The ends were cut back, 1 base at V and 5 bases at J, with 20 bases in the middle. For the CDR3, the DNA is TGCGCCAGCAGCCAAGGACTATCAGGGGCATCCGGGACCGGGGAGCTGTTTTTT. Protein: CASSQGLSGASGTGELFF.

This clonotype was observed at least ten times. V and J are TRBV12-3 or TRBV12-4 and TRBJ2-2; D unclear. The CDR3 runs 14 residues. Trimming took 3 bases from V and 1 from J, leaving 6 bases between them. The CDR3 loop is CASSLLGNTGELFF. The CDR3 DNA reads TGTGCCAGCAGTTTGTTGGGGAACACCGGGGAGCTGTTTTTT.

This clonotype was observed many times. The chain recombines TRBV3-1 with TRBJ2-7; tentatively, D is TRBD1 (5 bases). The CDR3 covers 15 residues. The germline gives CDR1 LGHDT, CDR2 YNNKEL (reference sequence). The V end lost 0 bases, the J end lost 3 bases, and 12 bases lay between the germline ends. The CDR3 here is CASSQESGPYYEQYF. The CDR3 DNA reads as TGTGCCAGCAGCCAAGAGTCAGGGCCCTACTACGAGCAGTACTTC.

As concerns this clonotype: Since a much larger clone is just one base distant, this may be a read error. The chain links TRBV6-4 to TRBJ2-7; no firm D call. Trimming cost V 7 bases and J 2 bases, with 15 bases left between them. The CDR3 contains 14 residues. Germline values: CDR1 MRHNA, CDR2 SNTAGT. The CDR3 sequence is CASTTGVDPYEQYF. The CDR3 bases are TGTGCCAGCACCACCGGAGTAGATCCCTACGAGCAGTACTTC.

The V and J genes are TRBV5-6 and TRBJ2-1; tentatively, D is TRBD2 (6 bases). CDR1 is SGHDT, CDR2 YYEEEE, per germline. The CDR3 is 15 amino acids. V was cut by 6 bases and J by 2 bases, with 15 bases left in between. The CDR3 protein is CASTHGGIPYNEQFF. The DNA of the CDR3 is TGTGCCAGCACCCATGGGGGGATTCCCTACAATGAGCAGTTCTTC. Full variable domain (rest looked up from reference TRBV5-6 and TRBJ2-1): DAGVTQSPTHLIKTRGQQVTLRCSPKSGHDTVSWYQQALGQGPQFIFQYYEEEERQRGNFPDRFSGHQFPNYSSELNVNALLLGDSALYLCASTHGGIPYNEQFFGPGTRLTVL.

This rearrangement joins TRBV12-3 or TRBV12-4 to TRBJ2-1, with TRBD2 identical over 10 bases. This CDR3 comprises 15 residues. V lost 7 bases to trimming and J lost 4 bases; unmatched junction nucleotides: 7. The CDR3 reads CASIFGLAAYNEQFF. In nucleotides, the CDR3 is TGTGCCAGCATCTTTGGACTAGCGGCATACAATGAGCAGTTCTTC.

The chain combines TRBV27 with TRBJ2-2; 12 nucleotides match TRBD2. Per the germline V gene, CDR1 is MNHEY and CDR2 is SMNVEV (reference sequence). With 5 bases clipped from V and 6 bases from J, the junction kept 4 bases outside the gene matches. CDR3 length: 15 amino acids. The CDR3 DNA follows: TGTGCCAGCAGTAAGACTAGCGGGAGCCCCGGGGAGCTGTTTTTT. It encodes CASSKTSGSPGELFF.

This clonotype was detected only a few times. The rearrangement uses TRBV10-3 and TRBJ2-7; weak D call: TRBD2 (5 bases). Germline V gene lookup returns CDR1 ENHRY and CDR2 SYGVKD. The V and J ends lost 6 bases and 3 bases respectively, with 15 bases between them. This CDR3 spans 14 amino acids. The CDR3: CAIRLGSEGYEQYF. The CDR3, as DNA: TGTGCCATCAGGCTTGGGAGCGAAGGCTACGAGCAGTACTTC.

The rearrangement links TRBV7-9 to TRBJ1-1; D possibly corresponds to TRBD1 (5 bases). The CDR3 contains 15 residues. V gave up 2 bases and J gave up 3 bases, with 13 bases separating them. Looked up from germline, CDR1 is SEHNR and CDR2 is FQNEAQ (reference sequence). The CDR3 DNA reads as TGTGCCAGCAGCTTACCTCAGGGTGGGGACACTGAAGCTTTCTTT. Residues: CASSLPQGGDTEAFF.

This clonotype has only one observation. The chain links TRBV27 to TRBJ2-5; 7 nucleotides agree with TRBD1. Germline V gene sequence: CDR1 MNHEY, CDR2 SMNVEV (reference sequence). This CDR3 contains 17 residues. The V segment lost 6 bases and the J segment 4 bases; nucleotides outside the gene matches: 17. CDR3 residues: CASSRMGPGQQGETQYF. The CDR3 DNA sequence: TGTGCCAGCAGCAGAATGGGTCCGGGACAGCAAGGAGAGACCCAGTACTTC.